This T cell receptor beta chain was identified during a study of human CD4 T cells and Enterobacteriaceae. Broader study findings: Broadly cross-reactive clonotypes: about 55% of the 19 ranked in the top 5%. Ex vivo clonotype reactivity was inferred only by sequence matching.

This CDR3 region has 15 residues. Between the trimmed V and J ends, which lost 3 bases and 3 bases, there was a span of 14 bases. From germline, CDR1 is SGDLS and CDR2 YYNGEE. Deep-level sequencing, detecting one cell in 200,000, covered ex vivo memory CD4+. Some clones are missing from TCRdb's copy, which holds only in-frame ones; the method was immunoSEQ multiplex PCR. The sample has tens of thousands of clones, around 80% seen once. To note about this clone: Its antigen is unknown.

All CD4+ cells other than CD45RA+CCR7+CD95- naive cells were sorted as memory, over 95% pure. CD8+, CD14+, CD16+, CD56+, CD19+ and CD25-bright cells were excluded before sorting. The clonotype was recovered from a human donor in good health. J is TRBJ2-3 and V is TRBV9, with D possibly TRBD2 on 5 matching bases. Source material: memory CD4+ T cells from blood. CDR3 DNA: TGTGCCAGCAGCGGCCCTGAGCGGCCTACAGATACGCAGTATTTT. This codes for CASSGPERPTDTQYF.